This is a list of T cell receptor beta chains from one sample in a study of T cell responses to AZD1222 COVID-19 vaccine. Clones were sequenced by immunoSEQ multiplex PCR, and TCRdb holds only the in-frame ones, with some missing. The data show about 110,000 clones, around 87% seen once. The material sequenced was peripheral blood, taken 28 days after the second AZD1222 dose. These receptors were obtained from an adult who received the AZD1222 COVID-19 vaccine. CDR3s include the opening cysteine and the closing phenylalanine or tryptophan. The order of the fields is J gene, V gene, D gene, clone size, CDR3 DNA, CDR3 protein. D genes are given only for firm matches. Part of the rows lack a size; the others show once, few, many or a class for expanded clones.

TRBJ2-2,TRBV11-3,NA,NA,TGTGCCAGCAGCTTAGGAGTCTCGGGAATTACCGGGGAGCTGTTTTTT,CASSLGVSGITGELFF
TRBJ2-1,TRBV27,NA,once,TGTGCCAGCAGTTTAATGTTCGAGGGCCTTTCCGGGGATGAGCAGTTCTTC,CASSLMFEGLSGDEQFF
TRBJ2-5,TRBV9,NA,NA,TGTGCCAGCAGCCCCCGACTAGACCATAGCGAGACCCAGTACTTC,CASSPRLDHSETQYF
TRBJ2-1,TRBV3-1/TRBV3-2,TRBD2,NA,TGTGCCAGCAGCCAGTCCGGGACTAGCGGGAGGGCGACCTACAATGAGCAGTTCTTC,CASSQSGTSGRATYNEQFF
TRBJ1-2,TRBV5-6,TRBD1,few,TGTGCCAGCAGCAGGGGACAGGGGGCTGCTGGCTACACCTTC,CASSRGQGAAGYTF
TRBJ1-1,TRBV19,TRBD1,NA,TGTGCCAGTACCGACAGGGGGAACACTGAAGCTTTCTTT,CASTDRGNTEAFF
TRBJ2-7,TRBV28,NA,NA,TGTGCCAGCAGTTTTCCTTTTTACGAGCAGTACTTC,CASSFPFYEQYF
TRBJ2-3,TRBV24-1,NA,NA,TGTGCCACCAGTGATTTTGGCTCGGGGACGACAGATACGCAGTATTTT,CATSDFGSGTTDTQYF
TRBJ1-6,TRBV2,NA,few,TGTGCCAGCAGTGAGTCGAAGGGAGGTAATTCACCCCTCCACTTT,CASSESKGGNSPLHF
TRBJ2-1,TRBV10-3,NA,NA,TGTGCCATCAGGGACCAGGGAAGCTCCTACAATGAGCAGTTCTTC,CAIRDQGSSYNEQFF
TRBJ1-1,TRBV4-3,NA,NA,TGCGCCAGCAGCCAGGAAATAGGGGGTACCCTAAGGGTCACTGAAGCTTTCTTT,CASSQEIGGTLRVTEAFF
TRBJ1-1,TRBV19,NA,NA,TGTGCCAGTGGGCCATCGGACAGGAACACTGAAGCTTTCTTT,CASGPSDRNTEAFF
TRBJ2-5,TRBV19,TRBD2,NA,TGTGCCAGTACTCAGACTAGCGGGAGCGGCGAGACCCAGTACTTC,CASTQTSGSGETQYF